A single sample gave rise to the 30 T cell receptor beta chains below, sequenced in a study of T-cell memory formation after mild COVID-19. Using its own MiXCR run on the 5' RACE reads, TCRdb lists one record per CDR3 protein. This sample has around 150,000 distinct CDR3 sequences, with around a third found just once. Sequencing used PBMCs or a T cell subset sorted from them (not recorded which). The receptors here all came from an adult woman who had mild COVID-19 (a few samples of this study predate the infection). Cell type and time point are not known.

The gene calls are TRBV19 and TRBJ2-7; tentative D call: TRBD2 (5 bases). Germline V gene lookup returns CDR1 LNHDA and CDR2 SQIVND (reference sequence). CDR3 length equals 15 residues. Trimming shortened V by 5 bases and J by 3 bases, and 17 bases separated the two germline ends. The CDR3 DNA follows: TGTGCCAGTAGTCCAGTGGAGCGGCCGGTCTACGAGCAGTACTTC. Protein: CASSPVERPVYEQYF.

This clonotype came up a few times. The chain has TRBV6-5 and TRBJ2-3; TRBD1 aligns across 7 bases. CDR3 length equals 14 residues. J was trimmed by 5 bases and V by 4 bases; bases with no gene match: 6. The germline gives CDR1 MNHEY, CDR2 SVGAGI. Here the CDR3 reads CASSWGTDRDTQYF. Written as DNA, the CDR3 is TGTGCCAGCAGTTGGGGGACAGACCGAGATACGCAGTATTTT.

This clonotype has more than one count but fewer than ten. The V and J genes are TRBV20-1 and TRBJ2-1, with TRBD1 matching 7 bases. J was trimmed by 0 bases and V by 4 bases; bases with no gene match: 9. The CDR3 has 16 residues. The germline V gene has CDR1 DFQATT and CDR2 SNEGSKA (reference sequence). The CDR3 region has the DNA TGCAGTGCTATCCACAGGGGAAAAAGCTCCTACAATGAGCAGTTCTTC. Its protein is CSAIHRGKSSYNEQFF.

The J gene is TRBJ2-3, the V gene TRBV6-1; D is unresolved. This CDR3 has 11 residues. V gave up 6 bases and J gave up 6 bases, with 7 bases separating them. CDR1 and CDR2 (germline): MNHNS, SASEGT. The CDR3 sequence: CASRDSDTQYF. Here the CDR3 DNA reads TGTGCCAGCAGAGATTCGGATACGCAGTATTTT.

The rearrangement joins TRBV12-3 or TRBV12-4 to TRBJ1-3, with TRBD1 matching 7 bases. The CDR3 spans 14 residues. V lost 2 bases, J lost 4 bases, and 2 bases stayed unmatched. CDR3 coding DNA: TGTGCCAGCAGTTTACCACAGGGGGGAAACACCATATATTTT. Amino acid sequence: CASSLPQGGNTIYF.

Of note for this clonotype: At one boundary the junction diverges from the germline segment, which might be a read error. This chain connects TRBV6-5 to TRBJ2-3; D possibly corresponds to TRBD2 (6 bases). CDR3 length: 13 amino acids. From germline, CDR1 is MNHEY and CDR2 SVGAGI. The CDR3 bases are TGTGCCAGCAGGGCCGGGGGAACAGATACGCTGTATTTT. Its translation: CASRAGGTDTLYF.

CDR3 protein: CASRGATRGHEAFF. In nucleotides, the CDR3 is TGTGCCAGCAGGGGGGCCACACGAGGCCATGAAGCTTTCTTT. The chain is built from TRBV6-6 and TRBJ1-1; the D gene is possibly TRBD1 (6 bases). The CDR3 extends over 14 amino acids. Looked up from germline, CDR1 is MNHNY and CDR2 is SVGAGI (reference sequence). V dropped 6 bases and J dropped 7 bases, with 18 bases sitting between them.

This clonotype has just a few counts. V usage is TRBV7-9 and J usage is TRBJ2-3, with a possible D match to TRBD2 (5 bases). Germline values: CDR1 SEHNR, CDR2 FQNEAQ (reference sequence). CDR3 length: 16 amino acids. V was trimmed by 1 base and J by 0 bases, leaving 11 bases between them. In DNA, the CDR3 is TGTGCCAGCAGCTTAGGCTTCGGGGAAAGCACAGATACGCAGTATTTT. Translated, it gives CASSLGFGESTDTQYF.

This clonotype was observed a few times. The rearrangement links TRBV7-3 to TRBJ2-1; 11 nucleotides agree with TRBD1. The V segment lost 0 bases and the J segment 0 bases; nucleotides outside the gene matches: 1. The CDR3 runs to 17 residues. The germline V gene has CDR1 SGHTA and CDR2 FQGTGA. The CDR3 protein is CASSLTGTGGSYNEQFF. CDR3 nucleotides: TGTGCCAGCAGCTTAACCGGGACAGGGGGCTCCTACAATGAGCAGTTCTTC. Full variable domain (missing parts from reference TRBV7-3 and TRBJ2-1): GAGVSQTPSNKVTEKGKYVELRCDPISGHTALYWYRQSLGQGPEFLIYFQGTGAADDSGLPNDRFFAVRPEGSVSTLKIQRTERGDSAVYLCASSLTGTGGSYNEQFFGPGTRLTVL.

This clonotype was observed a few times. The rearrangement links TRBV6-4 to TRBJ2-3, with D maybe TRBD2 (6 bases). The V and J ends lost 6 bases and 0 bases respectively, with 7 bases between them. This CDR3 spans 13 amino acids. Germline V lookup: CDR1 MRHNA, CDR2 SNTAGT. The DNA of the CDR3 is TGTGCCAGCAGGCGGGGCAGCACAGATACGCAGTATTTT. This encodes CASRRGSTDTQYF.

This sequence joins TRBV7-9 and TRBJ1-3, with D possibly TRBD1 on 5 matching bases. The CDR3 has 16 residues. The V gene lost 2 bases and the J gene lost 2 bases, with 13 bases spanning the gap. Looked up from germline, CDR1 is SEHNR and CDR2 is FQNEAQ (reference sequence). The CDR3 loop reads CASSLWGDIAGNTIYF. For the CDR3, the DNA is TGTGCCAGCAGCTTATGGGGGGATATTGCTGGAAACACCATATATTTT. The variable domain in full, completed from reference TRBV7-9 and TRBJ1-3, reads DTGVSQNPRHKITKRGQNVTFRCDPISEHNRLYWYRQTLGQGPEFLTYFQNEAQLEKSRLLSDRFSAERPKGSFSTLEIQRTEQGDSAMYLCASSLWGDIAGNTIYFGEGSWLTVV.

The chain combines TRBV5-1 with TRBJ2-7; D unclear. The CDR3 is made up of 13 amino acids. Germline V gene lookup returns CDR1 SGHRS and CDR2 YFSETQ. Trimming pared 0 bases from V and 3 bases from J, leaving 7 bases between. CDR3 sequence reads: CASSLGYGYEQYF. The CDR3 bases are TGCGCCAGCAGCTTGGGATATGGCTACGAGCAGTACTTC.

The CDR3 protein is CASSPQGGYEQFF. The CDR3, as DNA: TGTGCCAGCAGTCCCCAGGGAGGATATGAGCAGTTCTTC. The rearrangement uses TRBV2 and TRBJ2-1; D is possibly TRBD2 (6 bases). Trimming stripped 5 bases from V and 8 bases from J, with 13 bases between. The CDR3 extends over 13 amino acids. Germline CDR1 SNHLY, CDR2 FYNNEI.

The genes are TRBV12-3 or TRBV12-4 and TRBJ2-5; 7 bases are a match to TRBD1. J lost 1 base, V lost 5 bases, and 4 bases had no gene match. This CDR3 region has 14 residues. CDR3 nucleotides: TGTGCCAGCAGTGGACAGGAGACCCAAGAGACCCAGTACTTC. Its translation: CASSGQETQETQYF.

The rearrangement joins TRBV20-1 to TRBJ2-5; 9 bases line up with TRBD2. Trimming at V came to 0 bases and at J to 0 bases, leaving 5 bases not matched to a gene. The CDR3 totals 16 residues. Germline values: CDR1 DFQATT, CDR2 SNEGSKA (reference sequence). The CDR3 nucleotides are TGCAGTGCTAGAGATTTAATAGCGGGGGACCAAGAGACCCAGTACTTC. Protein: CSARDLIAGDQETQYF.

Worth noting for this clonotype: At one end the junction does not follow the germline gene, possibly because of a read error. This chain uses TRBV20-1 with TRBJ2-7, with 10 positions matching TRBD1. Germline lookup yields CDR1 DFQATT and CDR2 SNEGSKA (reference sequence). CDR3 size: 12 residues. CDR3 nucleotide sequence: TGCAGTGCTAGATCACCGGGACAGGGGTTACAATTC. It is translated as CSARSPGQGLQF.

The CDR3 sequence: CASSPSGGWTEAFF. For the CDR3, the DNA is TGCGCCAGCAGCCCGTCGGGGGGTTGGACTGAAGCTTTCTTT. This chain links TRBV5-1 with TRBJ1-1; D may be TRBD1 (5 bases). V gave up 4 bases and J gave up 5 bases, with 15 bases separating them. The CDR3 is made up of 14 amino acids. CDR1 SGHRS and CDR2 YFSETQ come from the germline V gene.

The gene calls are TRBV7-8 and TRBJ1-1, with D perhaps TRBD1 (5 bases). Germline V gene lookup returns CDR1 SGHVS and CDR2 FQNEAQ. CDR3 length equals 15 residues. The ends were cut back, 0 bases at V and 5 bases at J, with 13 bases in the middle. The CDR3 nucleotides are TGTGCCAGCAGCTTAGCGAGGGGTGTGGGGACTGAAGCTTTCTTT. Amino acid sequence: CASSLARGVGTEAFF.

The sample holds a few counts of this clonotype. The V and J genes are TRBV12-3 or TRBV12-4 and TRBJ2-1, with TRBD1 as a possible D gene (5 bases). The CDR3 spans 13 residues. Trimming took off 6 bases at V and 5 bases at J, with 11 bases between the two ends. CDR3 DNA: TGTGCCAGCAGCCCCGACAGCGACAATGAGCAGTTCTTC. This codes for CASSPDSDNEQFF.

This clonotype appeared a few times. The chain employs TRBV20-1 and TRBJ2-6, with D unclear. Germline V gene lookup returns CDR1 DFQATT and CDR2 SNEGSKA (reference sequence). The CDR3 sequence is 12 residues long. Trimming removed 1 base from V and 2 bases from J, with 0 bases in between. CDR3 DNA: TGCAGTGCTAGAGCTGGGGCCAACGTCCTGACTTTC. Its protein product is CSARAGANVLTF.

This clonotype was seen once. The chain couples TRBV4-3 to TRBJ1-2; D gene ambiguous. Germline V lookup: CDR1 LGHNA, CDR2 YSLEER. V lost 1 base to trimming and J lost 4 bases, with 7 bases between them. The CDR3 contains 13 residues. The CDR3 protein is CASSQVEGYGYTF. The DNA of the CDR3 is TGCGCCAGCAGCCAAGTGGAGGGCTATGGCTACACCTTC.

This clonotype was observed a few times. The chain uses TRBV4-2 and TRBJ1-1, with D possibly matching TRBD1 (5 bases). CDR3 length equals 14 residues. Trimming took 5 bases from V and 3 from J, leaving 13 bases between them. Germline lookup yields CDR1 LGHNA and CDR2 YNFKEQ. The DNA of the CDR3 is TGTGCCAGCAGCACCCGGGACGGATACACTGAAGCTTTCTTT. This sequence encodes CASSTRDGYTEAFF.

The rearrangement links TRBV24-1 to TRBJ1-2; D might be TRBD1 (5 bases). Trimming took off 5 bases at V and 5 bases at J, with 23 bases between the two ends. Germline loops: CDR1 KGHDR, CDR2 SFDVKD. The CDR3 totals 17 residues. The CDR3 loop reads CATSGSGDLYLNYGYTF. The CDR3 DNA reads TGTGCCACCAGTGGATCGGGGGACCTTTACCTAAATTATGGCTACACCTTC.

This clonotype came up a few times. This rearrangement joins TRBV6-6 to TRBJ1-1; D is perhaps TRBD1 (5 bases). The CDR3 runs to 11 residues. From germline, CDR1 is MNHNY and CDR2 SVGAGI (reference sequence). V lost 11 bases, J lost 1 base, and 8 bases lay in between. The CDR3 DNA reads TGTGCCTGCACAGGGAACACTGAAGCTTTCTTT. Its translation: CACTGNTEAFF.

This clonotype turned up a few times. The chain uses TRBV7-9 and TRBJ1-1; D gene unclear. The CDR3 is made up of 12 amino acids. Germline V gene lookup returns CDR1 SEHNR and CDR2 FQNEAQ (reference sequence). V lost 5 bases and J 5 bases, leaving 9 bases between the germline ends. The CDR3 DNA sequence: TGTGCCAGCAGCCGTATTGGAACTGAAGCTTTCTTT. It yields the protein CASSRIGTEAFF.

This clonotype came up a few times. The chain is built from TRBV6-5 and TRBJ2-3; TRBD2 agrees at 9 bases. CDR3 size: 16 residues. J lost 6 bases, V lost 4 bases, and 11 bases had no gene match. The germline V gene encodes CDR1 MNHEY and CDR2 SVGAGI. The DNA for the CDR3 is TGTGCCAGCAGTTCGCCGGCGGGGGGGCTGGGGGATACGCAGTATTTT. Amino acid sequence: CASSSPAGGLGDTQYF.

The chain couples TRBV5-8 to TRBJ2-1; 9 nucleotides match TRBD2. The germline gives CDR1 SGHTS, CDR2 YDEGEE. The CDR3 spans 15 residues. V dropped 4 bases and J dropped 8; count of bases not matched to a gene: 10. The CDR3: CASSAAGLATDEQFF. The DNA of the CDR3 is TGTGCCAGCAGCGCCGCGGGACTAGCCACCGATGAGCAGTTCTTC.

V gene TRBV19 combines with J gene TRBJ1-1, with a possible D match to TRBD1 (5 bases). Trimming took 0 bases from V and 7 from J, leaving 24 bases between them. CDR1 and CDR2 (germline): LNHDA, SQIVND (reference sequence). CDR3 length: 18 amino acids. CDR3 sequence: CASSIDPKGRRLLNEAFF. The CDR3 DNA reads TGTGCCAGTAGTATAGATCCAAAGGGGAGAAGGCTGTTGAATGAAGCTTTCTTT.

This chain uses TRBV12-3 or TRBV12-4 with TRBJ2-2, with 8 bases lining up with TRBD1. V dropped 2 bases and J dropped 9; count of bases not matched to a gene: 8. The CDR3 spans 15 residues. CDR3 region: CASSLWTGMGRELFF. CDR3 sequence (DNA): TGTGCCAGCAGTTTATGGACAGGGATGGGCCGGGAGCTGTTTTTT.

Only a few counts were recorded for this clonotype. V gene TRBV11-2 combines with J gene TRBJ2-3; 9 bases match TRBD2. J gave up 2 bases and V 3 bases, and 3 bases lay outside the gene matches. Germline-derived CDR1 and CDR2 are SGHAT and FQNNGV. This CDR3 spans 15 amino acids. CDR3 in DNA: TGTGCCAGCAGCTTGCCTAGCGGGATCACAGATACGCAGTATTTT. Translated: CASSLPSGITDTQYF.